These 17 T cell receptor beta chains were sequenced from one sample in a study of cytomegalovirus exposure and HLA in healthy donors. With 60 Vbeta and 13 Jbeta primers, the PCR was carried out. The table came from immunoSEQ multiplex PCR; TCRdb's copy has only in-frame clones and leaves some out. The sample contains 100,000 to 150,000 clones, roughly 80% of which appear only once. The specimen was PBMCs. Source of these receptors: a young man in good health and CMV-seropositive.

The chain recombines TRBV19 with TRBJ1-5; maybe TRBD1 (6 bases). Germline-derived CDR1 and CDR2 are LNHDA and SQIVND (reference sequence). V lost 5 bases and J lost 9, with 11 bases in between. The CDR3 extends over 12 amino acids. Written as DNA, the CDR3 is TGTGCCAGTAGTTTACAGGGATGGCCCCAGCATTTT. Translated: CASSLQGWPQHF. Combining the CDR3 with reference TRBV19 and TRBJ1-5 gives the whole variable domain DGGITQSPKYLFRKEGQNVTLSCEQNLNHDAMYWYRQDPGQGLRLIYYSQIVNDFQKGDIAEGYSVSREKKESFPLTVTSAQKNPTAFYLCASSLQGWPQHFGDGTRLSIL.

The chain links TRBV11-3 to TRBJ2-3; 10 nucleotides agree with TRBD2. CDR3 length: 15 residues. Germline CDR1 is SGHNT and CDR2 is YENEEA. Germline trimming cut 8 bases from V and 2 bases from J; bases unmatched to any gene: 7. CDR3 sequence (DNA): TGTGCCAGCTCACAGCGGGAGGGGTTCACAGATACGCAGTATTTT. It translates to CASSQREGFTDTQYF.

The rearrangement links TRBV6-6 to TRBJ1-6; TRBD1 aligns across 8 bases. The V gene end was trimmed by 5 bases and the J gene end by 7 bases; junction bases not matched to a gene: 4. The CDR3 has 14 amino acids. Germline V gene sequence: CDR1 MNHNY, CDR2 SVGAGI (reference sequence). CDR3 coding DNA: TGTGCCAGCAGTGACAGGGGCTCGAATTCACCCCTCCACTTT. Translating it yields CASSDRGSNSPLHF.

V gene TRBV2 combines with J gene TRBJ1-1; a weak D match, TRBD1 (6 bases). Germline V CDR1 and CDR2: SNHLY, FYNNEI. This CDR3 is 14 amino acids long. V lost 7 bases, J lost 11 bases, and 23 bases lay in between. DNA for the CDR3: TGTGCCAGCACCCAAAGAGGGCAGGGGAAGAACGCTTTCTTT. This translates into CASTQRGQGKNAFF.

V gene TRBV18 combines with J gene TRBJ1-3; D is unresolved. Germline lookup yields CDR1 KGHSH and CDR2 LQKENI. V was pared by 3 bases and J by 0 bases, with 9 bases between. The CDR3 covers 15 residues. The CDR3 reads CASSPVRDSGNTIYF. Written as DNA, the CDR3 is TGTGCCAGCTCACCTGTCCGGGACTCTGGAAACACCATATATTTT.

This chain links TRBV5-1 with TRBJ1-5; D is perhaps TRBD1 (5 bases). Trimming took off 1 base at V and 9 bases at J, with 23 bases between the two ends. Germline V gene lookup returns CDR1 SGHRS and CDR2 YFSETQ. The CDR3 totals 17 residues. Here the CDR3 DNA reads TGCGCCAGCAGCTTGCTCCCGGTGGGGCAGGGTGTGTGGCCCCAGCATTTT. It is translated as CASSLLPVGQGVWPQHF. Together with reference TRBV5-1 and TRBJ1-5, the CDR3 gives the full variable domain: KAGVTQTPRYLIKTRGQQVTLSCSPISGHRSVSWYQQTPGQGLQFLFEYFSETQRNKGNFPGRFSGRQFSNSRSEMNVSTLELGDSALYLCASSLLPVGQGVWPQHFGDGTRLSIL.

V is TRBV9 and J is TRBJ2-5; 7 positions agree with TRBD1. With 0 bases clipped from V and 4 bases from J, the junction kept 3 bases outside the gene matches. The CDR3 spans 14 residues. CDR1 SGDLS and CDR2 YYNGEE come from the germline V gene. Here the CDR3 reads CASSVDPGGETQYF. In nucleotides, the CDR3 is TGTGCCAGCAGCGTAGACCCAGGGGGAGAGACCCAGTACTTC.

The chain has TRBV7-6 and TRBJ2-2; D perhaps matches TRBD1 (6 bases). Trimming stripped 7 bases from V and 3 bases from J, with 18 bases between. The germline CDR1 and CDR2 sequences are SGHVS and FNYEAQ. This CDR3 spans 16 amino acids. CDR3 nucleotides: TGTGCCAGCACCAAAACCAGGACAGAGCACACCGGGGAGCTGTTTTTT. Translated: CASTKTRTEHTGELFF.

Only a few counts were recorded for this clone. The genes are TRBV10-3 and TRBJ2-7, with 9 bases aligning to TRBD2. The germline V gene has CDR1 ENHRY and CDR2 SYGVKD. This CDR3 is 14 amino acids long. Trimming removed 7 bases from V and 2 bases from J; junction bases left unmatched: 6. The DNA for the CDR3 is TGTGCCATCATGGGCGAGCGGGGGGCCTACGAGCAGTACTTC. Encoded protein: CAIMGERGAYEQYF.

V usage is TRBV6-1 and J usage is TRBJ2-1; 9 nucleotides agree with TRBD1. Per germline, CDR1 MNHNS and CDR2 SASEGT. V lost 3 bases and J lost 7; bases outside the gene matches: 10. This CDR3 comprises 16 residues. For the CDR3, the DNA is TGTGCCAGCAGTGAGATACAGGGGGCAGTGGGAAATGAGCAGTTCTTC. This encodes CASSEIQGAVGNEQFF.

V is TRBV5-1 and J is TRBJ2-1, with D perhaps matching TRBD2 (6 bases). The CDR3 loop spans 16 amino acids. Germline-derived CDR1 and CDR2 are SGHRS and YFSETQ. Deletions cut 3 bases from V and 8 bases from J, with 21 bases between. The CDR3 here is CASSSRLETGWDEQFF. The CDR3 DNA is TGCGCCAGCAGCTCAAGACTAGAAACGGGATGGGATGAGCAGTTCTTC.

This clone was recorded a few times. The CDR3 nucleotides read TGCGCCAGCAGCCAAGATCGACAGCACTACGAGCAGTACTTC. Its translation is CASSQDRQHYEQYF. The chain couples TRBV4-3 to TRBJ2-7; TRBD1 is a possible D gene (5 bases). The V gene's germline CDR1 is LGHNA and CDR2 YSLEER. The CDR3 is 14 residues long. V was trimmed by 0 bases and J by 3 bases, leaving 9 bases between them.

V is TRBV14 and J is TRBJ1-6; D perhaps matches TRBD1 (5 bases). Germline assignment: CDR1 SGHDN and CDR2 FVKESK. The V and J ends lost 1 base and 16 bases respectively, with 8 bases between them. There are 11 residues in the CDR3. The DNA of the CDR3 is TGTGCCAGCAGCCAAGTCGGGGGTCTCCACTTT. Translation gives CASSQVGGLHF.

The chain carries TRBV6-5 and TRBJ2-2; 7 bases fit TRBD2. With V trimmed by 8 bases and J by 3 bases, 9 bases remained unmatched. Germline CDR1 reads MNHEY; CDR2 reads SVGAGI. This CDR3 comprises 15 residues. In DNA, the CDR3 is TGTGCCAGCTCCCGCGGGAGCCGATACACCGGGGAGCTGTTTTTT. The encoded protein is CASSRGSRYTGELFF.

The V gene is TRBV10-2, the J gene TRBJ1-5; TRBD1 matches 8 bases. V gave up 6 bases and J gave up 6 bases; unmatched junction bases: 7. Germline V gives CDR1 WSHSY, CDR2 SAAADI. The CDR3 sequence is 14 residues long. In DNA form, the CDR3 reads TGCGCCAGCAGACCTACAGGGGGGGGTCAGCCCCAGCATTTT. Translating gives CASRPTGGGQPQHF.

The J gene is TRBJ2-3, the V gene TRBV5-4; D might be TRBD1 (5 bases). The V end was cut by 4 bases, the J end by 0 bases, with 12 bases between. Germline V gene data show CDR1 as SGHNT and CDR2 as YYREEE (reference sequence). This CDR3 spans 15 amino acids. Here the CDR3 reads CASSDRKKSTDTQYF. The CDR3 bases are TGTGCCAGCAGCGACAGAAAAAAAAGCACAGATACGCAGTATTTT.

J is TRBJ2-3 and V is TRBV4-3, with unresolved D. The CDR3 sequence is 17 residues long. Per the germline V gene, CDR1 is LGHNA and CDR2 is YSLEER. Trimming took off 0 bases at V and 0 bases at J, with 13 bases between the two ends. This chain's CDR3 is CASSQDYSSESTDTQYF. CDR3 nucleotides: TGCGCCAGCAGCCAAGATTACAGCTCAGAAAGCACAGATACGCAGTATTTT.